Below, one TCR beta chain is given with its context. The antigen remains unidentified. TCRbeta library construction was performed incorporating unique molecular identifiers. One entry per CDR3 protein, called by TCRdb with MiXCR from the PCR reads. The sample carries approximately 130,000 distinct CDR3 sequences, around a tenth recorded once. The CDR3 has 17 residues. Per the germline V gene, CDR1 is SEHNR and CDR2 is FQNEAQ (reference sequence). Trimming removed 5 bases from V and 1 base from J; junction bases left unmatched: 11. This entry is derived from a study of T-cell reconstitution after alpha-beta-depleted transplantation in children. Whole-study findings and limits: The authors attributed T-cell counts and diversity one year after transplant mostly to newly produced T cells. Two months or so post-transplant, alpha-beta T cells reportedly derived from several hundred expanded graft clones. Several patients had high TCRbeta diversity at day 60; it came from surviving recipient T cells and thymic progenitors.

The rearrangement joins TRBV7-9 to TRBJ2-1; 7 bases are a match to TRBD2. This specimen consisted of PBMCs, mostly from graft donor cells, obtained 180 days after TCRalphabeta/CD19-depleted stem cell transplant. This clonotype was sampled from a girl under three years old who had a stem cell transplant for combined immunodeficiency, so the T cells may come from the graft donor. The CDR3 nucleotides are TGTGCCAGCAGCGTACCAGCTAGCGGACCTTCCTACAATGAGCAGTTCTTC. Protein product: CASSVPASGPSYNEQFF.